This T cell receptor beta chain is drawn from a study of CD8 T cells in Susac syndrome. In blood CD8+ and CD4+ T cells, TCR beta underwent sequencing. The CDR3 is made up of 17 amino acids. J gave up 0 bases and V 4 bases, and 11 bases lay outside the gene matches. Per the germline V gene, CDR1 is MNHEY and CDR2 is SVGAGI. Roughly 0.45 to 1 ug RNA was reverse transcribed with random hexamers. TCRdb called the immunoSEQ multiplex PCR reads again in MiXCR, with one record for every CDR3 protein. The sample includes about 130,000 distinct CDR3 sequences, 95% seen only once; the top ten take roughly 0.17%.

The chain couples TRBV6-5 to TRBJ2-7; TRBD2 agrees at 8 bases. This TCR derives from a human donor with Susac syndrome. The sample consisted of CD8+ T cells from PBMCs. For the CDR3, the DNA is TGTGCCAGCAGTTCCCTTTACCTAGCGGGCCGCTCCTACGAGCAGTACTTC. This gives the protein CASSSLYLAGRSYEQYF.